One and the same sample provided the 31 T cell receptor beta chains below, sequenced in a study of post-analysis software for immune sequencing data. Study-level findings and limits: Controls showed lower frequencies than patients for four to six TRBV segments, and TRBV5-6, TRBV5-1 and TRBV20-1 were among these.

These receptors lack a known antigen. Unique molecular identifiers were carried by the TCR beta cDNA libraries. TCRdb independently ran MiXCR on the PCR reads; one entry per CDR3 protein. This repertoire shows 700,000 to 800,000 distinct CDR3 sequences, approximately 30% found once; its top ten account for around 0.56%. The sequencing sample was made of blood. These receptors were taken from a girl aged 10 to 17 with multiple sclerosis.

The chain has TRBV6-6 and TRBJ2-7; D is unclear. This CDR3 has 12 residues. V shed 4 bases and J shed 7 bases, with 11 bases lying between them. Germline loops: CDR1 MNHNY, CDR2 SVGAGI (reference sequence). The CDR3 region has the DNA TGTGCCAGCAGTTCCCCGCAGAGTGAGCAGTACTTC. This translates into CASSSPQSEQYF.

This clonotype was observed a handful of times. This chain links TRBV2 with TRBJ2-1; D unresolved. This CDR3 is built from 16 residues. Germline CDR1 reads SNHLY; CDR2 reads FYNNEI. Trimming took off 4 bases at V and 0 bases at J, with 13 bases between the two ends. In DNA form, the CDR3 reads TGTGCCAGCAGTGGACGGACGAAGAGCTCCTACAATGAGCAGTTCTTC. Translated, it gives CASSGRTKSSYNEQFF.

CDR3 in amino acids: CASSRGTLSYEQYF. Written as DNA, the CDR3 is TGTGCCAGTAGTAGGGGCACACTCTCCTACGAGCAGTACTTC. V and J are TRBV19 and TRBJ2-7; TRBD1 might be the D (5 bases). CDR3 length: 14 amino acids. V was clipped by 4 bases and J by 0 bases, with 10 bases between them. Looked up from germline, CDR1 is LNHDA and CDR2 is SQIVND (reference sequence). Filled out from reference TRBV19 and TRBJ2-7, the complete variable domain reads DGGITQSPKYLFRKEGQNVTLSCEQNLNHDAMYWYRQDPGQGLRLIYYSQIVNDFQKGDIAEGYSVSREKKESFPLTVTSAQKNPTAFYLCASSRGTLSYEQYFGPGTRLTVT.

A few counts support this clonotype. This chain joins TRBV20-1 and TRBJ2-1; 8 bases match TRBD2. Germline CDR1 DFQATT, CDR2 SNEGSKA (reference sequence). Trimming at V came to 6 bases and at J to 6 bases, leaving 4 bases not matched to a gene. This CDR3 spans 12 amino acids. The CDR3 loop is CSASGTSNEQFF. The CDR3 DNA reads TGCAGTGCCTCCGGGACTAGCAATGAGCAGTTCTTC.

The V call is TRBV29-1, the J call TRBJ2-2; either TRBD1 or TRBD2 may fit D (5 bases each). The CDR3 sequence is 13 residues long. Trimming removed 6 bases from V and 4 bases from J, with 12 bases in between. The germline V gene encodes CDR1 SQVTM and CDR2 ANQGSEA. CDR3 DNA: TGCAGCGTGGGAGAGGGGTCCACCGGGGAGCTGTTTTTT. Its translation is CSVGEGSTGELFF.

This chain connects TRBV9 to TRBJ2-2; 7 bases are shared with TRBD2. CDR3 length: 15 residues. Germline loops: CDR1 SGDLS, CDR2 YYNGEE. V trimming: 4 bases; J trimming: 0 bases; junction bases outside the gene matches: 3. As DNA, the CDR3 is TGTGCCAGCAGCCCCGGGACTACGAACACCGGGGAGCTGTTTTTT. This codes for CASSPGTTNTGELFF. Drawing the rest from reference TRBV9 and TRBJ2-2, the complete variable domain is DSGVTQTPKHLITATGQRVTLRCSPRSGDLSVYWYQQSLDQGLQFLIQYYNGEERAKGNILERFSAQQFPDLHSELNLSSLELGDSALYFCASSPGTTNTGELFFGEGSRLTVL.

This chain links TRBV6-2 or TRBV6-3 with TRBJ2-1; TRBD2 matches 8 bases. CDR1 MNHEY and CDR2 SVGEGT come from the germline V gene. V shed 2 bases and J 5 bases; nucleotides not matched to a gene: 2. This CDR3 contains 14 residues. CDR3 coding DNA: TGTGCCAGCAGTTACGGGACTAGGGACAATGAGCAGTTCTTC. Protein product: CASSYGTRDNEQFF.

The CDR3 sequence: CASSSLAGGDYEQYF. The CDR3 bases are TGTGCCAGCAGTTCGCTAGCGGGAGGTGACTACGAGCAGTACTTC. The V call is TRBV12-3 or TRBV12-4, the J call TRBJ2-7; 11 positions agree with TRBD2. The CDR3 loop spans 15 amino acids. Germline trimming cut 4 bases from V and 3 bases from J; bases unmatched to any gene: 5.

As concerns this clonotype: This may arise from a read error, as a much more abundant clone is one base away. The chain is built from TRBV9 and TRBJ2-1; D unclear. Trimming took off 0 bases at V and 6 bases at J, with 7 bases between the two ends. Germline V CDR1 and CDR2: SGDLS, YYNGEE. The CDR3 is 13 amino acids. CDR3: CASSVDLGNEQFF. Here the CDR3 DNA reads TGTGCCAGCAGCGTAGACCTAGGCAATGAGCAGTTCTTC.

This CDR3 is CASHTPSGGQETQYF. DNA of the CDR3: TGCGCCAGCCATACCCCTAGCGGGGGACAAGAGACCCAGTACTTC. The chain employs TRBV5-1 and TRBJ2-5; 10 bases match TRBD2. This CDR3 spans 15 amino acids. The junction had 8 bases not matched to a gene; V was cut back by 7 bases and J by 2 bases. Germline CDR1 reads SGHRS; CDR2 reads YFSETQ.

V gene TRBV15 combines with J gene TRBJ2-6, with D perhaps TRBD2 (5 bases). Germline V gene lookup returns CDR1 LNHNV and CDR2 YYDKDF (reference sequence). The germline V and J ends were trimmed by 5 bases and 0 bases, with 14 bases remaining between them. The length of the CDR3 is 17 residues. The CDR3 DNA reads TGTGCCACCAGCGGCGGGTTTCGGGGCTCTGGGGCCAACGTCCTGACTTTC. Protein product: CATSGGFRGSGANVLTF.

V gene TRBV20-1 combines with J gene TRBJ2-5, with 12 bases matching TRBD1. The end of the DNA aligns better with TRBJ2-7, so the J call may be wrong. Looked up from germline, CDR1 is DFQATT and CDR2 is SNEGSKA (reference sequence). There are 14 residues in the CDR3. CDR3 nucleotide sequence: TGCAGTGCTCCGGGACAGGGGGCGATCCGCGAGCAGTACTTC. It specifies CSAPGQGAIREQYF.

As to this clonotype: This may be a read error, as it is one base from a much larger clone. The chain combines TRBV7-2 with TRBJ2-4, with D unresolved. The CDR3 runs 14 residues. V lost 3 bases and J lost 4, with 10 bases in between. Germline-derived CDR1 and CDR2 are SGHTA and FQGNSA. Here the CDR3 reads CASSFGLQKNIQYF. CDR3 nucleotide sequence: TGTGCCAGCAGCTTCGGTCTACAAAAAAACATTCAGTACTTC.

The V gene is TRBV20-1, the J gene TRBJ2-1; TRBD1 is a possible D gene (5 bases). The CDR3 contains 15 residues. Trimming took 6 bases from V and 9 from J, leaving 24 bases between them. Germline V gene sequence: CDR1 DFQATT, CDR2 SNEGSKA (reference sequence). The CDR3 DNA sequence: TGCAGTGCAGAGACAGCACTGAAAGTGGGTGGTGAGCAGTTCTTC. Encoded protein: CSAETALKVGGEQFF.

The sample holds many counts of this clonotype. This chain connects TRBV10-3 to TRBJ2-5; 9 positions match TRBD2. The length of the CDR3 is 16 residues. Germline V gene lookup returns CDR1 ENHRY and CDR2 SYGVKD. V shed 0 bases and J 5 bases; nucleotides not matched to a gene: 7. The CDR3, as DNA: TGTGCCATCAGTGAGTCTAGCGGTAGCGGGAGTGAGACCCAGTACTTC. Amino acid sequence: CAISESSGSGSETQYF.

J is TRBJ2-1 and V is TRBV7-2; 7 bases are a match to TRBD2. The CDR3 loop spans 13 amino acids. CDR1 and CDR2 (germline): SGHTA, FQGNSA. The V gene end was trimmed by 5 bases and the J gene end by 6 bases; junction bases not matched to a gene: 4. CDR3 sequence (DNA): TGTGCCAGCAGCCCTACTAGCGTCAATGAGCAGTTCTTC. Translation gives CASSPTSVNEQFF.

This clonotype was observed a handful of times. In nucleotides, the CDR3 is TGCGCCAGCAGCTTGAGTACGGAGACTAGCGGGGGAACGGGGGCCAACGTCCTGACTTTC. It is translated as CASSLSTETSGGTGANVLTF. The chain has TRBV5-1 and TRBJ2-6, with 12 bases matching TRBD2. After removal of 1 base from V and 4 bases from J, the junction contained 12 bases not matched to a gene. Germline V gene lookup returns CDR1 SGHRS and CDR2 YFSETQ. The CDR3 contains 20 residues.

The sample holds a few counts of this clonotype. Germline and junction disagree at one end, which may indicate a read error. The genes are TRBV2 and TRBJ1-2; D gene unclear. The CDR3 is made up of 16 amino acids. In germline, CDR1 is SNHLY, CDR2 FYNNEI. The DNA of the CDR3 is TGTGCCAGCAGGGAAGGGAGTTCCCGACCGATGTATGGCTACACCTTC. It yields the protein CASREGSSRPMYGYTF.

The V call is TRBV5-6, the J call TRBJ2-7, with 10 bases matching TRBD1. The CDR3 extends over 17 amino acids. Looked up from germline, CDR1 is SGHDT and CDR2 is YYEEEE. Trimming cost V 0 bases and J 3 bases; bases outside gene matches: 9. The CDR3 nucleotides are TGTGCCAGCAGCTTGGGGCAATCGGGACAGGGGTTCTACGAGCAGTACTTC. This gives the protein CASSLGQSGQGFYEQYF.

The V and J genes are TRBV27 and TRBJ1-5; 7 nucleotides match TRBD1. After removal of 5 bases from V and 2 bases from J, the junction contained 3 bases not matched to a gene. Germline loops: CDR1 MNHEY, CDR2 SMNVEV (reference sequence). This CDR3 is 14 amino acids long. The CDR3 here is CASSEGTGNQPQHF. CDR3 nucleotides: TGTGCCAGCAGTGAAGGGACAGGCAATCAGCCCCAGCATTTT.

The V gene is TRBV18, the J gene TRBJ1-1; 10 bases line up with TRBD1. The CDR3 runs to 18 residues. Trimming at V came to 3 bases and at J to 0 bases, leaving 10 bases not matched to a gene. CDR1 and CDR2 (germline): KGHSH, LQKENI. The DNA of the CDR3 is TGTGCCAGCTCACCGCGAGGACAGGGGGGAATTTTGAACACTGAAGCTTTCTTT. Its protein product is CASSPRGQGGILNTEAFF.

This clonotype has just a few counts. The J gene is TRBJ1-1, the V gene TRBV5-1; perhaps TRBD1 as D (5 bases). With 6 bases removed from V and 0 bases from J, the gap between germline ends came to 18 bases. Germline V gene sequence: CDR1 SGHRS, CDR2 YFSETQ. The CDR3 has 16 residues. CDR3 in amino acids: CASNIGDWGMNTEAFF. The CDR3 DNA reads as TGCGCCAGCAACATTGGAGATTGGGGGATGAACACTGAAGCTTTCTTT.

This clonotype was recorded at least ten times. The J gene is TRBJ2-7, the V gene TRBV20-1; 9 positions match TRBD2. This CDR3 spans 15 amino acids. After removal of 5 bases from V and 0 bases from J, the junction contained 8 bases not matched to a gene. Germline V CDR1 and CDR2: DFQATT, SNEGSKA (reference sequence). CDR3 in amino acids: CSAPRGGALSYEQYF. In nucleotides, the CDR3 is TGCAGTGCTCCGCGGGGGGGGGCACTCTCCTACGAGCAGTACTTC.

The V call is TRBV9, the J call TRBJ1-1; a weak D match, TRBD1 (5 bases). The CDR3 is 15 residues long. The ends were cut back, 4 bases at V and 3 bases at J, with 16 bases in the middle. Germline CDR1 reads SGDLS; CDR2 reads YYNGEE. The CDR3 coding sequence is TGTGCCAGCAGCTCTCACGGGACCATAGACACTGAAGCTTTCTTT. This codes for CASSSHGTIDTEAFF.

The V call is TRBV4-1, the J call TRBJ1-2, with 7 bases matching TRBD1. With V trimmed by 2 bases and J by 7 bases, 10 bases remained unmatched. CDR3 length: 15 residues. Germline V gene lookup returns CDR1 MGHRA and CDR2 YSYEKL. The CDR3 loop is CASSQTKQGWGGYTF. The CDR3 nucleotides read TGCGCCAGCAGCCAAACCAAACAGGGGTGGGGTGGCTACACCTTC.

This rearrangement joins TRBV20-1 to TRBJ2-5, with D maybe TRBD2 (6 bases). Germline V gene lookup returns CDR1 DFQATT and CDR2 SNEGSKA (reference sequence). The CDR3 spans 13 residues. V was clipped by 3 bases and J by 5 bases, with 13 bases between them. CDR3 DNA sequence: TGCAGTGCTAGGACTAGTCCGAAGGAGACCCAGTACTTC. Encoded protein: CSARTSPKETQYF.

This clonotype was found a few times. The genes are TRBV6-6 and TRBJ2-7; TRBD1 is a possible D gene (6 bases). Germline-derived CDR1 and CDR2 are MNHNY and SVGAGI (reference sequence). Trimming left V 2 bases short and J 2 bases short, with 10 bases between. This CDR3 has 14 amino acids. The chain's CDR3 is CASSYHGQTYEQYF. CDR3 nucleotide sequence: TGTGCCAGCAGTTACCATGGACAGACCTACGAGCAGTACTTC.

A few counts support this clonotype. This chain uses TRBV5-1 with TRBJ2-1; D is unresolved. Trimming removed 5 bases from V and 0 bases from J, with 6 bases in between. This CDR3 spans 13 amino acids. From germline, CDR1 is SGHRS and CDR2 YFSETQ. The CDR3 sequence: CASSIGSYNEQFF. CDR3 nucleotide sequence: TGCGCCAGCAGTATCGGCTCCTACAATGAGCAGTTCTTC. Using reference TRBV5-1 and TRBJ2-1 for the parts outside the CDR3, the full variable domain is KAGVTQTPRYLIKTRGQQVTLSCSPISGHRSVSWYQQTPGQGLQFLFEYFSETQRNKGNFPGRFSGRQFSNSRSEMNVSTLELGDSALYLCASSIGSYNEQFFGPGTRLTVL.

This clonotype was seen a few times. This chain links TRBV7-2 with TRBJ2-1; D tentatively fits TRBD1 or TRBD2 (7 bases each). This CDR3 region has 16 residues. CDR1 is SGHTA, CDR2 FQGNSA, per germline. V was shortened by 5 bases and J by 8 bases, with 22 bases between the two germline ends. As DNA, the CDR3 is TGTGCCAGCAGCCCCCCAGGGGGGGCCCTCGGCGATGAGCAGTTCTTC. As protein: CASSPPGGALGDEQFF.

This clonotype appeared many times. The chain couples TRBV10-3 to TRBJ1-2, with 12 bases that match TRBD1. Germline assignment: CDR1 ENHRY and CDR2 SYGVKD. The CDR3 contains 14 residues. Trimming cost V 4 bases and J 7 bases; bases outside gene matches: 4. The CDR3 protein is CAISVGTGGRGYTF. The CDR3 DNA reads as TGTGCCATCAGTGTAGGGACAGGGGGCCGTGGCTACACCTTC.

This clonotype was seen more than once but under ten times. The V and J genes are TRBV27 and TRBJ2-4, with TRBD1 identical over 9 bases. The CDR3 sequence is 17 residues long. Germline V gives CDR1 MNHEY, CDR2 SMNVEV (reference sequence). V shed 5 bases, J shed 1 base, and the junction held 9 bases outside the gene matches. The CDR3, as DNA: TGTGCCAGCAGTGTACGCGGACAGGGGTGGGCCAAAAACATTCAGTACTTC. Protein product: CASSVRGQGWAKNIQYF.